One and the same sample provided the 21 T cell receptor beta chains below, sequenced in a study of T cells in Graves' hyperthyroidism and ophthalmopathy. Regions amplified from RNA transcripts were the TCR beta CDR3 regions. HTBI primers were the set used in a first-round RT-PCR of the TCR CDR3. MiXCR, run by TCRdb on the multiplex PCR reads, gives a single entry per CDR3 protein. Seen here are about 270,000 distinct CDR3 sequences, around 25% observed once, and the top ten hold about a quarter. Sequencing input: blood. All receptors derive from a man between 40 and 49 years old with Graves' hyperthyroidism that later progressed to Graves' ophthalmopathy.

This clonotype was counted ten times or more. The V call is TRBV3-1, the J call TRBJ2-7, with D maybe TRBD2 (6 bases). The CDR3 length is 12 residues. Germline values: CDR1 LGHDT, CDR2 YNNKEL (reference sequence). V was cut by 9 bases and J by 2 bases, with 11 bases left in between. The CDR3 spells CASGSGPYEQYF. In DNA form, the CDR3 reads TGTGCCAGTGGTAGCGGACCCTACGAGCAGTACTTC.

This sequence joins TRBV20-1 and TRBJ2-7; 8 nucleotides agree with TRBD1. CDR3 size: 15 residues. Germline assignment: CDR1 DFQATT and CDR2 SNEGSKA (reference sequence). The junction had 15 bases not matched to a gene; V was cut back by 5 bases and J by 6 bases. The CDR3 DNA follows: TGCAGTGCTCGAGGTGGGGGCAGGGGGCGCGCCGAGCAGTACTTC. This gives the protein CSARGGGRGRAEQYF.

In this sample, this clonotype turned up many times. The gene calls are TRBV29-1 and TRBJ2-7, with a possible D match to TRBD1 (5 bases). CDR1 SQVTM and CDR2 ANQGSEA come from the germline V gene. V dropped 2 bases and J dropped 4 bases, with 12 bases sitting between them. The CDR3 extends over 13 amino acids. The CDR3 DNA follows: TGCAGCGTTGAAACTACTGACAGTTACGAGCAGTACTTC. Residues: CSVETTDSYEQYF.

This clonotype was seen a few times. This chain uses TRBV18 with TRBJ1-2, with 7 positions matching TRBD1. The germline V gene encodes CDR1 KGHSH and CDR2 LQKENI. The junction had 4 bases not matched to a gene; V was cut back by 1 base and J by 5 bases. This CDR3 contains 14 residues. The CDR3 nucleotides are TGTGCCAGCTCACCACAAGACAGGGTATATGGCTACACCTTC. Translation gives CASSPQDRVYGYTF. The full variable domain, rest sourced from reference TRBV18 and TRBJ1-2, is NAGVMQNPRHLVRRRGQEARLRCSPMKGHSHVYWYRQLPEEGLKFMVYLQKENIIDESGMPKERFSAEFPKEGPSILRIQQVVRGDSAAYFCASSPQDRVYGYTFGSGTRLTVV.

This clonotype was seen at least ten times. The genes are TRBV6-5 and TRBJ1-2; no reliable D call. The CDR3 loop spans 14 amino acids. V was shortened by 6 bases and J by 1 base, with 12 bases between the two germline ends. The germline V gene has CDR1 MNHEY and CDR2 SVGAGI. The CDR3 DNA reads TGTGCCAGCAGCCAACTACAGCATAACTATGGCTACACCTTC. Translated: CASSQLQHNYGYTF.

This clonotype was counted many times. V and J are TRBV20-1 and TRBJ1-3, with 7 nucleotides matching TRBD1. Germline CDR1 reads DFQATT; CDR2 reads SNEGSKA (reference sequence). J was trimmed by 1 base and V by 0 bases; bases with no gene match: 6. CDR3 length: 16 residues. CDR3 coding DNA: TGCAGTGCTAGAGATCATGGCAGGGGGTCTGGAAACACCATATATTTT. Amino acid sequence: CSARDHGRGSGNTIYF.

The chain joins TRBV7-3 to TRBJ1-2; 11 positions agree with TRBD1. The CDR3 totals 14 residues. In germline, CDR1 is SGHTA, CDR2 FQGTGA. J gave up 8 bases and V 5 bases, and 7 bases lay outside the gene matches. The CDR3 loop is CASSNRDRGLGYTF. Written as DNA, the CDR3 is TGTGCCAGCAGCAACAGGGACAGGGGGTTAGGCTACACCTTC. The full variable domain, in which reference TRBV7-3 and TRBJ1-2 provide the parts outside the CDR3, is GAGVSQTPSNKVTEKGKYVELRCDPISGHTALYWYRQSLGQGPEFLIYFQGTGAADDSGLPNDRFFAVRPEGSVSTLKIQRTERGDSAVYLCASSNRDRGLGYTFGSGTRLTVV.

This clonotype has ten or more counts. The chain combines TRBV6-1 with TRBJ2-4; 9 nucleotides line up with TRBD1. Unmatched junction bases numbered 5, after V lost 5 bases and J lost 0 bases. CDR3 size: 16 residues. Germline V gene lookup returns CDR1 MNHNS and CDR2 SASEGT. CDR3 sequence reads: CASSKGQGVAKNIQYF. CDR3 nucleotide sequence: TGTGCCAGCAGTAAGGGACAGGGAGTAGCCAAAAACATTCAGTACTTC.

This clonotype has ten or more counts. The rearrangement joins TRBV20-1 to TRBJ2-7, with D possibly being TRBD2 (6 bases). Trimming pared 0 bases from V and 3 bases from J, leaving 12 bases between. The length of the CDR3 is 14 residues. CDR1 and CDR2 (germline): DFQATT, SNEGSKA (reference sequence). CDR3 protein: CSARDGRIIYEQYF. In DNA, the CDR3 is TGCAGTGCTAGAGATGGGAGGATTATCTACGAGCAGTACTTC.

This clonotype was detected many times. This chain joins TRBV19 and TRBJ1-1, with D possibly TRBD1 on 5 matching bases. The germline V gene has CDR1 LNHDA and CDR2 SQIVND (reference sequence). The CDR3 length is 12 residues. Trimming took 4 bases from V and 11 from J, leaving 14 bases between them. CDR3 residues: CASSKGVESAFF. CDR3 nucleotide sequence: TGTGCCAGTAGTAAAGGGGTCGAGTCGGCTTTCTTT.

This clonotype has more than one count but fewer than ten. The V and J genes are TRBV7-2 and TRBJ2-7, with 10 bases aligning to TRBD1. Unmatched junction bases numbered 5, after V lost 5 bases and J lost 7 bases. Germline loops: CDR1 SGHTA, CDR2 FQGNSA. This CDR3 contains 13 residues. The CDR3 loop reads CASSRQGAREQYF. DNA of the CDR3: TGTGCCAGCAGCAGACAGGGGGCGCGGGAGCAGTACTTC. The full variable domain, in which reference TRBV7-2 and TRBJ2-7 provide the parts outside the CDR3, is GAGVSQSPSNKVTEKGKDVELRCDPISGHTALYWYRQSLGQGLEFLIYFQGNSAPDKSGLPSDRFSAERTGGSVSTLTIQRTQQEDSAVYLCASSRQGAREQYFGPGTRLTVT.

The table lists this clonotype with a few counts. The V and J genes are TRBV11-1 and TRBJ2-7; TRBD2 matches 16 bases. CDR1 and CDR2 (germline): SGHAT, FQDESV (reference sequence). The CDR3 has 17 amino acids. V was pared by 1 base and J by 4 bases, with 4 bases of the junction left unmatched. The CDR3 DNA reads TGTGCCAGCAGCTTAGGGGGGACTAGCGGGAGGGGTTACGAGCAGTACTTC. This codes for CASSLGGTSGRGYEQYF.

The V call is TRBV7-8, the J call TRBJ1-2, with a possible D match to TRBD1 (5 bases). V was trimmed by 5 bases and J by 7 bases, leaving 17 bases between them. Germline lookup yields CDR1 SGHVS and CDR2 FQNEAQ. This CDR3 is 14 amino acids long. CDR3 nucleotide sequence: TGTGCCAGCAGCCCCCCATCAGGGTACGGTGGCTACACCTTC. Its protein product is CASSPPSGYGGYTF.

CDR3 protein: CASSEMGDSQETQYF. The CDR3 DNA follows: TGTGCCAGCAGTGAAATGGGGGACTCTCAAGAGACCCAGTACTTC. This rearrangement joins TRBV2 to TRBJ2-5, with D possibly TRBD2 on 6 matching bases. Germline loops: CDR1 SNHLY, CDR2 FYNNEI. The CDR3 spans 15 residues. The V end was cut by 2 bases, the J end by 2 bases, with 12 bases between.

This clonotype was observed many times. This chain links TRBV4-2 with TRBJ2-5; no definite D call. CDR1 and CDR2 from the germline V gene are LGHNA and YNFKEQ. The length of the CDR3 is 14 residues. Trimming took 0 bases from V and 5 from J, leaving 10 bases between them. CDR3 region: CASSQDQKRETQYF. CDR3 nucleotides: TGTGCCAGCAGCCAAGACCAAAAACGGGAGACCCAGTACTTC.

In its sample, this clonotype was seen many times. The rearrangement joins TRBV25-1 to TRBJ2-2; D is undetermined. Trimming shortened V by 8 bases and J by 5 bases, and 6 bases separated the two germline ends. Germline CDR1 reads MGHDK; CDR2 reads SYGVNS. The CDR3 loop spans 11 amino acids. This chain's CDR3 is CASGLTGELFF. Written as DNA, the CDR3 is TGTGCCAGCGGCTTAACCGGGGAGCTGTTTTTT. The full variable domain, in which reference TRBV25-1 and TRBJ2-2 provide the parts outside the CDR3, is EADIYQTPRYLVIGTGKKITLECSQTMGHDKMYWYQQDPGMELHLIHYSYGVNSTEKGDLSSESTVSRIRTEHFPLTLESARPSHTSQYLCASGLTGELFFGEGSRLTVL.

The rearrangement links TRBV4-2 to TRBJ1-2, with D unresolved. Trimming removed 0 bases from V and 4 bases from J, with 9 bases in between. CDR1 is LGHNA and CDR2 is YNFKEQ in the germline V gene. This CDR3 is built from 14 residues. The chain's CDR3 is CASSQENGGYGYTF. CDR3 DNA sequence: TGTGCCAGCAGCCAAGAGAACGGAGGCTATGGCTACACCTTC.

This clonotype appeared many times. This chain connects TRBV6-5 to TRBJ2-7; D is undetermined. V lost 0 bases, J lost 5 bases, and 20 bases lay in between. CDR1 is MNHEY and CDR2 is SVGAGI in the germline V gene. The CDR3 is 17 residues long. The CDR3 DNA reads as TGTGCCAGCAGTTACTCCCGTAGCAGGCTCAAGGGTCACGAGCAGTACTTC. Translation: CASSYSRSRLKGHEQYF.

This clonotype was seen many times. The gene calls are TRBV12-3 or TRBV12-4 and TRBJ1-5; tentative D call: TRBD1 (5 bases). The CDR3 has 16 residues. The ends were cut back, 6 bases at V and 7 bases at J, with 22 bases in the middle. Here the CDR3 reads CASRNDPEGLNQPQHF. The CDR3 coding sequence is TGTGCCAGCAGGAACGATCCGGAGGGGTTGAACCAGCCCCAGCATTTT.

Many counts were recorded for this clonotype. This chain joins TRBV12-5 and TRBJ2-7; TRBD1 agrees at 8 bases. The germline CDR1 and CDR2 sequences are LGHNT and FRNRAP. The length of the CDR3 is 14 residues. V shed 1 base, J shed 7 bases, and the junction held 6 bases outside the gene matches. Here the CDR3 DNA reads TGTGCTAGTGGTTTGGGGCAGGGGGCAGATGAGCAGTACTTC. This sequence encodes CASGLGQGADEQYF.

This clonotype has a count of ten or more. The chain uses TRBV12-3 or TRBV12-4 and TRBJ2-7; TRBD1 agrees at 9 bases. Trimming cost V 4 bases and J 7 bases; bases outside gene matches: 14. CDR3 length: 16 residues. The CDR3 DNA sequence: TGTGCCAGCAGTTCTACGGAGGGGACAGGGAGGAGGGAGCAGTACTTC. Amino acids: CASSSTEGTGRREQYF.